This T cell receptor (beta chain) was identified during a study of blood T cell repertoires in COVID-19. Study-level background: PBMCs, B-cell-depleted T cells, or T cells were the source of the cDNA or gDNA that made up the material.

V dropped 4 bases and J dropped 3; count of bases not matched to a gene: 9. The germline CDR1 and CDR2 sequences are MGHDK and SYGVNS. The length of the CDR3 is 16 residues. Under the authors' procedure: Estimation of nucleated cell counts relied on the amplification of reference gene primers. Using immunoSEQ multiplex PCR, the repertoire was profiled, and TCRdb retains in-frame clones only, with some absent. The DNA gave D and trimming, while V, J and clone size come from that table. The sample holds 90,000 to 100,000 clones, 70% to 90% seen once. The origin of this receptor is a man between 65 and 85 years old with acute or convalescent COVID-19. Sequencing input: peripheral blood. This rearrangement joins TRBV25-1 to TRBJ2-1; 7 bases are a match to TRBD1. Written as DNA, the CDR3 is TGTGCCAGCAGTGCAGCCGGGACAGCCCACTACAATGAGCAGTTCTTC. Residues: CASSAAGTAHYNEQFF.